Below are 7 T cell receptor beta chains sequenced from a single sample in a study of early T cells in non-severe SARS-CoV-2 infection. TCRdb itself ran the 5' RACE reads through MiXCR, one entry per CDR3 protein. The sample has about 27,000 distinct CDR3 sequences, 4% to 6% seen once. Source material: whole blood. These receptors were collected from an adult who was a healthcare worker with PCR-confirmed SARS-CoV-2 infection or an uninfected control (not recorded which).

Within the sample, this clonotype is medium-sized. The J gene is TRBJ1-2, the V gene TRBV2; D is unresolved. CDR3 length: 14 residues. The V end was cut by 1 base, the J end by 5 bases, with 11 bases between. Germline CDR1 and CDR2: SNHLY and FYNNEI. As DNA, the CDR3 is TGTGCCAGCAGTGAAGAGGGTCCGTTTTATGGCTACACCTTC. This translates into CASSEEGPFYGYTF.

In this sample, this clonotype turned up a few times. The V gene is TRBV7-8, the J gene TRBJ2-5; 9 positions agree with TRBD2. J gave up 5 bases and V 0 bases, and 10 bases lay outside the gene matches. The CDR3 consists of 17 residues. Germline V CDR1 and CDR2: SGHVS, FQNEAQ. The CDR3 region is CASSLAASGDPDETQYF. Here the CDR3 DNA reads TGTGCCAGCAGCTTAGCGGCTAGCGGGGATCCAGATGAGACCCAGTACTTC. The variable domain in full, completed from reference TRBV7-8 and TRBJ2-5, reads GAGVSQSPRYKVAKRGQDVALRCDPISGHVSLFWYQQALGQGPEFLTYFQNEAQLDKSGLPSDRFFAERPEGSVSTLKIQRTQQEDSAVYLCASSLAASGDPDETQYFGPGTRLLVL.

The chain carries TRBV12-3 or TRBV12-4 and TRBJ2-1; D is possibly TRBD2 (5 bases). There are 16 residues in the CDR3. Trimming pared 6 bases from V and 0 bases from J, leaving 15 bases between. The CDR3 region is CASRSNTGSSYNEQFF. Here the CDR3 DNA reads TGTGCCAGCAGATCCAACACGGGAAGCTCCTACAATGAGCAGTTCTTC.

By share, this clonotype counts as medium-sized. V and J are TRBV30 and TRBJ2-3; D uncertain. Trimming removed 1 base at V and 6 bases at J, with 8 bases between. The CDR3 has 12 amino acids. Germline assignment: CDR1 GTSNPN and CDR2 SVGIG (reference sequence). CDR3: CAWSAPPDTQYF. DNA of the CDR3: TGTGCCTGGAGTGCCCCCCCCGATACGCAGTATTTT.

This clonotype was counted at least ten times. CDR3 DNA sequence: TGTGCCACCAGTGATTATTACAATGAGCAGTTCTTC. Translation: CATSDYYNEQFF. V is TRBV24-1 and J is TRBJ2-1, with no clear D. CDR3 length: 12 residues. The germline CDR1 and CDR2 sequences are KGHDR and SFDVKD. V was cut by 2 bases and J by 4 bases, with 2 bases left in between.

This clonotype was seen at least ten times. The chain is built from TRBV7-2 and TRBJ2-3; no clear D gene. The CDR3 has 15 residues. V was shortened by 2 bases and J by 0 bases, with 9 bases between the two germline ends. Germline CDR1 SGHTA, CDR2 FQGNSA. The CDR3 loop is CASSLRVSSTDTQYF. For the CDR3, the DNA is TGTGCCAGCAGCTTAAGGGTATCCAGCACAGATACGCAGTATTTT.

This clonotype occurred many times. The chain joins TRBV15 to TRBJ2-1, with 7 bases matching TRBD2. CDR1 is LNHNV and CDR2 is YYDKDF in the germline V gene (reference sequence). The CDR3 has 14 residues. Trimming cost V 3 bases and J 7 bases; bases outside gene matches: 6. This CDR3 reads CATSRGRGLNEQFF. CDR3 nucleotide sequence: TGTGCCACCAGCAGGGGTCGGGGACTAAATGAGCAGTTCTTC. Together with reference TRBV15 and TRBJ2-1, the CDR3 gives the full variable domain: DAMVIQNPRYQVTQFGKPVTLSCSQTLNHNVMYWYQQKSSQAPKLLFHYYDKDFNNEADTPDNFQSRRPNTSFCFLDIRSPGLGDTAMYLCATSRGRGLNEQFFGPGTRLTVL.